This T cell receptor (beta chain) originates from a study of cytomegalovirus exposure and HLA in healthy donors. The ends were cut back, 10 bases at V and 6 bases at J, with 10 bases in the middle. There are 10 residues in the CDR3. Germline V CDR1 and CDR2: SNHLY, FYNNEI. Findings and limits, study-wide: For most TCR beta V segments, an earlier analysis put the productive rate at about 87% or about 30% of the time. Accurate prediction of most subjects' HLA-A and HLA-B alleles from TCR beta sequences was reported.

Turning to this clone: Its antigen is as yet unknown.

Primers: 60 Vbeta forward and 13 Jbeta reverse. The method was immunoSEQ multiplex PCR; TCRdb's version includes in-frame clones alone and lacks a portion of them. The sample includes about 120,000 clones, around 86% of them seen just once. This sequence joins TRBV2 and TRBJ2-7; D unclear. The sequenced material came from PBMCs. The TCR originated in a man between 25 and 39 years old in good health and CMV-seronegative. CDR3 loop: CATTIREQYF. In DNA form, the CDR3 reads TGTGCCACCACTATTCGCGAGCAGTACTTC.